The present T cell receptor beta chain was sequenced within a study of T cells after yellow fever vaccination. Study-wide points: Clones that expanded after primary vaccination mostly reappeared after the booster (nearly 98% CD4, approximately 85% CD8).

For TCR, cDNA came from 5'RACE template switching, which added a universal primer site and UMIs. TCRdb fed the 5' RACE reads into MiXCR, producing one record per CDR3 protein. The sample contains some 120,000 distinct CDR3 sequences, roughly 8.4% of which appear only once. Germline lookup yields CDR1 MNHEY and CDR2 SVGEGT. After removal of 7 bases from V and 7 bases from J, the junction contained 5 bases not matched to a gene. The CDR3 extends over 13 amino acids. This clonotype has a count of ten or more. What it binds is unknown. The material sequenced was CD8+ T cells sorted from PBMCs, taken 45 days after the yellow fever booster vaccination. The clonotype comes from a man aged 30 to 45 who received the YFV17D yellow fever vaccine. The gene calls are TRBV6-2 or TRBV6-3 and TRBJ2-1, with 9 bases fitting TRBD2. CDR3 amino acids: CASMAGGLNEQFF. The CDR3 bases are TGTGCCAGCATGGCGGGAGGGCTGAATGAGCAGTTCTTC.